The 31 T cell receptor beta chains listed next were all sequenced from one sample in a study of Ad26.COV2.S vaccination and SARS-CoV-2 variants. Stated treatment: some 20 received Ad26.COV2.S at low or high dose, single or two shots; 5 received placebo; per-sample allocation not given. Samples came from day 63 after the first vaccine or placebo injection. TCRdb's table, derived via immunoSEQ multiplex PCR, lists solely in-frame clones and lacks some. The profile shows 300,000 to 350,000 clones, 85% to 90% of them singletons. Specimen: peripheral blood, collected in a trial of Ad26.COV2.S vaccine versus placebo. These receptors all stem from a person between 18 and 60 years old who received the Ad26.COV2.S COVID-19 vaccine or a placebo.

This rearrangement joins TRBV27 to TRBJ1-4, with 8 bases matching TRBD1. CDR1 and CDR2 (germline): MNHEY, SMNVEV (reference sequence). The CDR3 runs to 14 residues. The ends lost 8 bases at V and 7 bases at J; junction bases unmatched: 9. CDR3 sequence: CASSSRRGREKLFF. Written as DNA, the CDR3 is TGTGCCAGCTCCTCGCGCAGGGGGCGTGAAAAACTGTTTTTT. Filled out from reference TRBV27 and TRBJ1-4, the complete variable domain reads EAQVTQNPRYLITVTGKKLTVTCSQNMNHEYMSWYRQDPGLGLRQIYYSMNVEVTDKGDVPEGYKVSRKEKRNFPLILESPSPNQTSLYFCASSSRRGREKLFFGSGTQLSVL.

The rearrangement joins TRBV21-1 to TRBJ1-4; TRBD1, as called in the table, went unchecked against the DNA. TRBV21-1 is marked as a pseudogene. The CDR3 loop spans 14 amino acids. The chain's CDR3 is CASSSQATNEKLFF. CDR3 coding DNA: TGTGCCAGCAGCTCACAGGCAACTAATGAAAAACTGTTTTTT.

Only one count was recorded for this clone. The chain links TRBV27 to TRBJ2-1; the match to TRBD2 covers 12 bases. Germline CDR1 and CDR2: MNHEY and SMNVEV (reference sequence). V was pared by 3 bases and J by 7 bases, with 4 bases of the junction left unmatched. This CDR3 contains 15 residues. CDR3 sequence (DNA): TGTGCCAGCAGTTTTGGCCTAGCGGGAGGGAATGAGCAGTTCTTC. Encoded protein: CASSFGLAGGNEQFF.

The chain uses TRBV9 and TRBJ2-1, with 9 bases fitting TRBD2. This CDR3 has 19 residues. The germline V gene encodes CDR1 SGDLS and CDR2 YYNGEE. The trim removed 0 bases at V and 8 bases at J, leaving 18 bases unmatched. Written as DNA, the CDR3 is TGTGCCAGCAGCGTAGGGTCAGGGTTGCGCGGGAGGGCCGGCGATGAGCAGTTCTTC. Its protein product is CASSVGSGLRGRAGDEQFF.

The chain has TRBV4-3 and TRBJ1-3; D ambiguous. Trimming left V 1 base short and J 4 bases short, with 5 bases between. The CDR3 covers 13 residues. Germline lookup yields CDR1 LGHNA and CDR2 YSLEER. The CDR3 coding sequence is TGCGCCAGCAGCCAAGCTGGGGGAAACACCATATATTTT. Translated: CASSQAGGNTIYF.

The chain combines TRBV7-9 with TRBJ1-6; 10 bases match TRBD1. The CDR3 contains 15 residues. The V and J ends lost 5 bases and 5 bases, in that order; junction bases with no gene match: 3. Germline V CDR1 and CDR2: SEHNR, FQNEAQ (reference sequence). The CDR3 sequence is CASSGGQGHNSPLHF. In DNA, the CDR3 is TGTGCCAGCAGCGGGGGACAGGGGCATAATTCACCCCTCCACTTT. The variable domain in full, completed from reference TRBV7-9 and TRBJ1-6, reads DTGVSQNPRHKITKRGQNVTFRCDPISEHNRLYWYRQTLGQGPEFLTYFQNEAQLEKSRLLSDRFSAERPKGSFSTLEIQRTEQGDSAMYLCASSGGQGHNSPLHFGNGTRLTVT.

This chain connects TRBV3-1 (or the pseudogene TRBV3-2) to TRBJ2-2, with D tentatively TRBD1 (6 bases). In germline, CDR1 is LGHDT, CDR2 YNNKEL (reference sequence). The CDR3 extends over 14 amino acids. V was trimmed by 1 base and J by 7 bases, leaving 10 bases between them. In nucleotides, the CDR3 is TGTGCCAGCAGCCAAGGAAGGGGACACGGGGAGCTGTTTTTT. This codes for CASSQGRGHGELFF.

On this clone: This sample includes further DNA sequences coding for the same CDR3. This rearrangement joins TRBV10-3 to TRBJ1-1, with 8 bases aligning to TRBD1. The CDR3 is 13 amino acids. The J segment lost 1 base and the V segment lost 6 bases, leaving 1 base of the junction unmatched. Germline V CDR1 and CDR2: ENHRY, SYGVKD. In nucleotides, the CDR3 is TGTGCCATCAGCGACAGGGGGAACACTGAAGCTTTCTTT. Translating it yields CAISDRGNTEAFF.

The chain uses TRBV6-4 and TRBJ2-1, with TRBD2 matching over 7 bases. V lost 5 bases, J lost 10 bases, and 14 bases stayed unmatched. Germline loops: CDR1 MRHNA, CDR2 SNTAGT. This CDR3 comprises 15 residues. Written as DNA, the CDR3 is TGTGCCAGCAGTCAAAACCGGGGCGGGAGAGGGGAGCAGTTCTTC. It translates to CASSQNRGGRGEQFF.

The V gene is TRBV12-3 or TRBV12-4, the J gene TRBJ1-1, with D hard to call. Trimming removed 6 bases from V and 7 bases from J, with 12 bases in between. The CDR3 has 12 amino acids. The CDR3 sequence is CASSRWPGEAFF. The CDR3 nucleotides are TGTGCCAGCAGCCGATGGCCAGGTGAAGCTTTCTTT.

This clone was seen a handful of times. J is TRBJ2-1 and V is TRBV7-9; D might be TRBD1 or TRBD2, each matching 5 bases. The V end was cut by 5 bases, the J end by 6 bases, with 23 bases between. Germline V gives CDR1 SEHNR, CDR2 FQNEAQ (reference sequence). The CDR3 runs 17 residues. The CDR3 spells CASSPRSGTDRANEQFF. In DNA, the CDR3 is TGTGCCAGCAGCCCAAGGTCCGGGACCGATCGCGCCAATGAGCAGTTCTTC.

CDR3 coding DNA: TGTGCCAGCAGCCAAGATCTAGGCATGAACACTGAAGCTTTCTTT. Translated: CASSQDLGMNTEAFF. V is TRBV14 and J is TRBJ1-1; no firm D call. Deletions cut 0 bases from V and 0 bases from J, with 8 bases between. This CDR3 is 15 amino acids long. Germline loops: CDR1 SGHDN, CDR2 FVKESK.

This clone was counted a single time. The rearrangement uses TRBV13 and TRBJ1-4, with D possibly matching TRBD1 (5 bases). Trimming stripped 5 bases from V and 7 bases from J, with 11 bases between. Germline CDR1 reads PRHDT; CDR2 reads FYEKMQ (reference sequence). This CDR3 region has 13 residues. The CDR3 DNA sequence: TGTGCCAGCAGCCTCGACAGAAGTGAAAAACTGTTTTTT. Its protein product is CASSLDRSEKLFF. Based on the CDR3 plus reference TRBV13 and TRBJ1-4, the full variable domain is AAGVIQSPRHLIKEKRETATLKCYPIPRHDTVYWYQQGPGQDPQFLISFYEKMQSDKGSIPDRFSAQQFSDYHSELNMSSLELGDSALYFCASSLDRSEKLFFGSGTQLSVL.

This chain uses TRBV29-1 with TRBJ1-2; 9 nucleotides agree with TRBD1. V lost 6 bases to trimming and J lost 4 bases; unmatched junction nucleotides: 3. The CDR3 covers 12 residues. From germline, CDR1 is SQVTM and CDR2 ANQGSEA. The CDR3 DNA is TGCAGCGTGGGACAGGGCTTCTATGGCTACACCTTC. This codes for CSVGQGFYGYTF. The complete variable domain, with remaining parts taken from reference TRBV29-1 and TRBJ1-2, reads SAVISQKPSRDICQRGTSLTIQCQVDSQVTMMFWYRQQPGQSLTLIATANQGSEATYESGFVIDKFPISRPNLTFSTLTVSNMSPEDSSIYLCSVGQGFYGYTFGSGTRLTVV.

This sequence joins TRBV11-1 and TRBJ1-1; tentative D call: TRBD1 (5 bases). Germline CDR1 and CDR2: SGHAT and FQDESV (reference sequence). V lost 3 bases and J lost 1, with 12 bases in between. CDR3 length: 15 residues. The CDR3 sequence: CASSFYGRENTEAFF. The CDR3 DNA reads TGTGCCAGCAGCTTCTATGGCAGGGAGAACACTGAAGCTTTCTTT. The full variable domain, with the rest looked up from reference TRBV11-1 and TRBJ1-1, is EAEVAQSPRYKITEKSQAVAFWCDPISGHATLYWYRQILGQGPELLVQFQDESVVDDSQLPKDRFSAERLKGVDSTLKIQPAELGDSAMYLCASSFYGRENTEAFFGQGTRLTVV.

The chain has TRBV5-5 and TRBJ2-5, with 12 bases identical to TRBD2. This CDR3 has 15 residues. Germline lookup yields CDR1 SGHKS and CDR2 YYEKEE (reference sequence). After removal of 4 bases from V and 4 bases from J, the junction contained 5 bases not matched to a gene. CDR3 sequence: CASSPPSGGGETQYF. The CDR3 DNA sequence: TGTGCCAGCAGCCCTCCTAGCGGGGGGGGAGAGACCCAGTACTTC.

The chain is built from TRBV9 and TRBJ2-5; the D gene could be TRBD1 or TRBD2 (7 bases each). CDR1 is SGDLS and CDR2 is YYNGEE in the germline V gene. V was pared by 4 bases and J by 2 bases, with 15 bases between. This CDR3 region has 15 residues. The CDR3 nucleotides read TGTGCCAGCAGCCCAGGGGGGGACTTTCAAGAGACCCAGTACTTC. This sequence encodes CASSPGGDFQETQYF.

The chain carries TRBV24-1 and TRBJ1-4; D remains ambiguous. This CDR3 comprises 13 residues. The V gene's germline CDR1 is KGHDR and CDR2 SFDVKD. Trimming took off 6 bases at V and 3 bases at J, with 7 bases between the two ends. The CDR3 is CATSQAPNEKLFF. The CDR3 nucleotides read TGTGCCACCAGTCAGGCTCCTAATGAAAAACTGTTTTTT.

The CDR3 region is CASSSRVNYGYTF. In nucleotides, the CDR3 is TGTGCCAGCAGTTCCAGGGTGAACTATGGCTACACCTTC. This rearrangement joins TRBV27 to TRBJ1-2; D might be TRBD1 (5 bases). V lost 4 bases and J 2 bases, leaving 8 bases between the germline ends. This CDR3 has 13 amino acids. Looked up from germline, CDR1 is MNHEY and CDR2 is SMNVEV (reference sequence).

V and J are TRBV10-1 and TRBJ1-5, with D possibly being TRBD1 (5 bases). Trimming removed 9 bases at V and 0 bases at J, with 24 bases between. Germline CDR1 and CDR2: WNHNN and SYGVQD (reference sequence). This CDR3 region has 18 residues. The CDR3 sequence: CARYRAKQENYSNQPQHF. As DNA, the CDR3 is TGCGCCAGATACCGCGCTAAACAGGAGAACTATAGCAATCAGCCCCAGCATTTT.

The chain links TRBV10-3 to TRBJ1-4; possibly TRBD1 for D (6 bases). The germline V gene encodes CDR1 ENHRY and CDR2 SYGVKD. The CDR3 is made up of 13 amino acids. V lost 7 bases, J lost 6 bases, and 12 bases lay in between. The CDR3 is CAITGALHEKLFF. In nucleotides, the CDR3 is TGTGCCATCACAGGGGCTCTTCATGAAAAACTGTTTTTT.

The rearrangement links TRBV7-9 to TRBJ2-3; possible D gene TRBD2, 7 bases. V lost 4 bases, J lost 1 base, and 9 bases lay in between. In germline, CDR1 is SEHNR, CDR2 FQNEAQ (reference sequence). This CDR3 is 14 amino acids long. CDR3 loop: CASSWGGGTDTQYF. The CDR3 DNA reads as TGTGCCAGCAGCTGGGGGGGCGGCACAGATACGCAGTATTTT.

The genes are TRBV6-1 and TRBJ1-2; D not resolved. Between the trimmed V and J ends, which lost 1 base and 5 bases, there was a span of 2 bases. Germline CDR1 and CDR2: MNHNS and SASEGT. The CDR3 is 11 residues long. The DNA for the CDR3 is TGTGCCAGCAGTGAAGGTTATGGCTACACCTTC. Its protein is CASSEGYGYTF.

This sequence joins TRBV4-3 and TRBJ2-1, with a possible D match to TRBD2 (5 bases). Trimming shortened V by 4 bases and J by 8 bases, and 12 bases separated the two germline ends. Per germline, CDR1 LGHNA and CDR2 YSLEER. This CDR3 is 13 amino acids long. CDR3 in DNA: TGCGCCAGCAGCCCGTCAAGGGAGTATGAGCAGTTCTTC. It specifies CASSPSREYEQFF.

The rearrangement uses TRBV12-5 and TRBJ1-2; the D gene is possibly TRBD1 (6 bases). This CDR3 has 12 residues. Trimming stripped 5 bases from V and 7 bases from J, with 11 bases between. Germline assignment: CDR1 LGHNT and CDR2 FRNRAP. CDR3 DNA sequence: TGTGCTAGTGGTCCACCCAGGGGTGGCTACACCTTC. It yields the protein CASGPPRGGYTF.

This clone was picked up one time. V is TRBV6-1 and J is TRBJ1-2; TRBD1 is a possible D gene (5 bases). V lost 2 bases and J lost 4, with 11 bases in between. The V gene's germline CDR1 is MNHNS and CDR2 SASEGT. The CDR3 length is 14 residues. The DNA of the CDR3 is TGTGCCAGCAGTGAACAGACAGTGAGCTATGGCTACACCTTC. This sequence encodes CASSEQTVSYGYTF.

The V and J genes are TRBV11-2 and TRBJ1-1, with D perhaps TRBD1 (5 bases). Looked up from germline, CDR1 is SGHAT and CDR2 is FQNNGV. V lost 5 bases to trimming and J lost 3 bases, with 13 bases between them. The CDR3 sequence is 14 residues long. The CDR3 spells CASSPPGTHTEAFF. CDR3 bases: TGTGCCAGCAGCCCGCCGGGGACTCACACTGAAGCTTTCTTT.

This sequence joins TRBV19 and TRBJ1-5, with TRBD1 identical over 10 bases. V lost 6 bases and J lost 6; bases outside the gene matches: 8. This CDR3 contains 15 residues. The V gene's germline CDR1 is LNHDA and CDR2 SQIVND (reference sequence). The CDR3 DNA reads TGTGCCAGTAGAAGCGGGACAGGGGTACTTCAGCCCCAGCATTTT. Residues: CASRSGTGVLQPQHF.

This clone was detected only a few times. This sequence joins TRBV12-3 or TRBV12-4 and TRBJ1-1, with D possibly being TRBD1 (6 bases). The length of the CDR3 is 12 residues. V lost 5 bases, J lost 3 bases, and 7 bases lay in between. DNA for the CDR3: TGTGCCAGCAGTCCAGGGGACACTGAAGCTTTCTTT. It encodes CASSPGDTEAFF.

The chain employs TRBV5-6 and TRBJ2-2; D call uncertain. The V gene's germline CDR1 is SGHDT and CDR2 YYEEEE. This CDR3 comprises 14 residues. The ends were cut back, 0 bases at V and 4 bases at J, with 7 bases in the middle. The CDR3 loop is CASSLAHLTGELFF. CDR3 coding DNA: TGTGCCAGCAGCTTGGCCCATCTCACCGGGGAGCTGTTTTTT.

The CDR3 bases are TGTGCCAGCAGCCCGCTAAATGAAAAACTGTTTTTT. Residues: CASSPLNEKLFF. This chain joins TRBV5-5 and TRBJ1-4; unclear D gene. CDR1 is SGHKS and CDR2 is YYEKEE in the germline V gene (reference sequence). Trimming shortened V by 4 bases and J by 5 bases, and 6 bases separated the two germline ends. This CDR3 has 12 amino acids.